A selection of T cell receptor beta chains follows, all from one sample in a study of blood T cell repertoires in COVID-19. Measured with immunoSEQ multiplex PCR; TCRdb has only the in-frame clones, and not every one. The data show more than 300,000 clones, just over 90% seen once. The sequenced sample consisted of PBMCs or T cells enriched from blood (not recorded which). The receptors stem from a woman in her thirties or forties who had been exposed to COVID-19. The CDR3 runs from the conserved cysteine through the conserved F or W. The D gene is left open where the match is weak. Size is stated for part of the rows, as once, few or many counts, or as a class when the clone is expanded.

d_gene | j_gene | abundance | v_gene | CDR3nt | CDR3aa
TRBD2 | TRBJ2-7 | - | TRBV4-1 | TGCGCCAGCAGCCAACTGCCTCGGGAGGCCAACTACGAGCAGTACTTC | CASSQLPREANYEQYF
- | TRBJ1-6 | few | TRBV7-2 | TGTGCCAGCAAGACTACTGATAATTCACCCCTCCACTTT | CASKTTDNSPLHF
- | TRBJ2-1 | - | TRBV5-1 | TGCGCCAGCAGCTTGGCCCCAGCGAGCTCCTACAATGAGCAGTTCTTC | CASSLAPASSYNEQFF
TRBD2 | TRBJ2-7 | - | TRBV7-6 | TGTGCCAGCAGCTTAGCCCGGACTAGCGGGGAGCAGTACTTC | CASSLARTSGEQYF
TRBD1 | TRBJ1-1 | - | TRBV9 | TGTGCCAGCAGCGTGACAGGGGGCACTGAAGCTTTCTTT | CASSVTGGTEAFF
- | TRBJ1-2 | - | TRBV7-2 | TGTGCCAGCAGCTTTTCAGGGGATCTGAGCTATGGCTACACCTTC | CASSFSGDLSYGYTF
TRBD1 | TRBJ1-2 | few | TRBV2 | TGTGCCGGACGGGACAGGGGGACGGATGGCTACACCTTC | CAGRDRGTDGYTF
- | TRBJ1-2 | - | TRBV15 | TGTGCCACCAGCAGATCCGATACAGGACGACGTGGCTACACCTTC | CATSRSDTGRRGYTF
TRBD1 | TRBJ2-2 | - | TRBV10-1 | TGCGCCAGCAGTGAAGGGACAGAAAGGGGGGAGCTGTTTTTT | CASSEGTERGELFF
- | TRBJ1-2 | - | TRBV30 | TGTGCCTGGAGTCAAAAGGGAGGTAGTGGCTACACCTTC | CAWSQKGGSGYTF
- | TRBJ1-2 | - | TRBV4-3 | TGCGCCAGCAGCCAAGGGGTCGTCGGGAGCTATGGCTACACCTTC | CASSQGVVGSYGYTF
- | TRBJ1-1 | - | TRBV7-2 | TGTGCCAGCAGCTTAGCTGGGCAGAACACTGAAGCTTTCTTT | CASSLAGQNTEAFF
- | TRBJ1-1 | - | TRBV20-1 | TGCAGTGCTAGTTATCGGACTGAAGCTTTCTTT | CSASYRTEAFF
- | TRBJ1-6 | - | TRBV19 | TGTGCCAGTAGGGGGGACTCTCATAATTCACCCCTCCACTTT | CASRGDSHNSPLHF
TRBD2 | TRBJ2-7 | - | TRBV19 | TGTGCCAGTAGTATTGAGGCTAGCGGGGGATTGATGCAGTACTTC | CASSIEASGGLMQYF
TRBD1 | TRBJ1-4 | - | TRBV5-1 | TGCGCCAGCAGCCGGCAGGGGGCAACTAATGAAAAACTGTTTTTT | CASSRQGATNEKLFF
- | TRBJ1-2 | - | TRBV6-1 | TGTGCCAGCAGTGTAAGTCCCCAGGGGCTCGGCTATGGCTACACCTTC | CASSVSPQGLGYGYTF
- | TRBJ1-1 | - | TRBV20-1 | TGCAGTGCTAGTCCGCCGACAGCCAACACTGAAGCTTTCTTT | CSASPPTANTEAFF
- | TRBJ1-2 | - | TRBV7-9 | TGTGCCAGCAGCCGAGGGCTAACAGGGGGCTACACCTTC | CASSRGLTGGYTF
TRBD2 | TRBJ2-3 | - | TRBV6-2/TRBV6-3 | TGTGCCAGCAGTCTCGGGACTAGCGGGTTCCTTTCTAGCACAGATACGCAGTATTTT | CASSLGTSGFLSSTDTQYF
TRBD2 | TRBJ2-1 | - | TRBV7-3 | TGTGCCAGCAGCCCACCATTGACTAGCGGGAGAAGGAATGAGCAGTTCTTC | CASSPPLTSGRRNEQFF
- | TRBJ1-1 | - | TRBV18 | TGTGCCAGCTCCCCTGCAGTGAACACTGAAGCTTTCTTT | CASSPAVNTEAFF
- | TRBJ1-2 | - | TRBV19 | TGTGCCAGCCGGGGGAGGGGTTCTAACTATGGCTACACCTTC | CASRGRGSNYGYTF
- | TRBJ1-2 | - | TRBV7-9 | TGTGCCAGCAGCGCCAGGGTCGATGGCTACACCTTC | CASSARVDGYTF
- | TRBJ2-1 | - | TRBV6-1 | TGTGCCAGCAGTGAATATAGGGGGGGGCTCTACAATGAGCAGTTCTTC | CASSEYRGGLYNEQFF
- | TRBJ1-4 | - | TRBV7-9 | TGTGCCAGCAGCTTGACGGAGCCGCTGGGTGAAAAACTGTTTTTT | CASSLTEPLGEKLFF
TRBD2 | TRBJ2-7 | - | TRBV24-1 | TGTGCCACCAGTGAAAGGGGACTAGCGGGAGTTTGGGAGCAGTACTTC | CATSERGLAGVWEQYF
- | TRBJ2-3 | - | TRBV30 | TGTGCCTGGAGTGACGTCATGATTACTAATAGCACAGATACGCAGTATTTT | CAWSDVMITNSTDTQYF
- | TRBJ2-7 | - | TRBV7-2 | TGTGCCAGCGGGACTCCAAGCTCCTACGAGCAGTACTTC | CASGTPSSYEQYF
TRBD2 | TRBJ2-7 | - | TRBV3-1/TRBV3-2 | TGTGCCAGCAGCCCCACCGGGACTAACACCTACGAGCAGTACTTC | CASSPTGTNTYEQYF
TRBD2 | TRBJ2-3 | - | TRBV6-2/TRBV6-3 | TGTGCCAGCAGTAGCGGGAGGGGCACAGATACGCAGTATTTT | CASSSGRGTDTQYF
TRBD2 | TRBJ2-7 | - | TRBV5-4 | TGTGCCAGCAGCTCCCAAACTAGCGGGAGTATCAACGAGCAGTACTTC | CASSSQTSGSINEQYF
- | TRBJ1-5 | - | TRBV7-2 | TGTGCCAGCAGCTTAGGGGACTGGGGGTTCCTCAATCAGCCCCAGCATTTT | CASSLGDWGFLNQPQHF
TRBD1 | TRBJ2-2 | - | TRBV27 | TGTGCCAGCAGTCCCGGGACAGTAAACACCGGGGAGCTGTTTTTT | CASSPGTVNTGELFF
- | TRBJ1-5 | - | TRBV6-5 | TGTGCCAGCAGTTACTCGGGGTGGGAGCAGCCCCAGCATTTT | CASSYSGWEQPQHF
TRBD1 | TRBJ2-1 | - | TRBV2 | TGTGCCTCAAGGGAACAGGGGGCTACAGACGAGCAGTTCTTC | CASREQGATDEQFF
TRBD1 | TRBJ1-2 | - | TRBV6-1 | TGTGCCAGCAGTGAGTTAGGGACAGGGCATGGCTACACCTTC | CASSELGTGHGYTF
- | TRBJ2-1 | - | TRBV18 | TGTGCCAGCTCACCCAATATCAGGGAAAGAAATGAGCAGTTCTTC | CASSPNIRERNEQFF
TRBD1 | TRBJ1-2 | - | TRBV5-1 | TGCGCCAGCAGTCGGGGACAGGGAAACCCTAACTATGGCTACACCTTC | CASSRGQGNPNYGYTF
- | TRBJ2-3 | - | TRBV2 | TGTGCCAGCAGTTACACAGATACGCAGTATTTT | CASSYTDTQYF
TRBD2 | TRBJ2-1 | - | TRBV29-1 | TGCAGCGTGGGAGGGACTAGCGCGGGTGAGCAGTTCTTC | CSVGGTSAGEQFF
TRBD2 | TRBJ2-1 | - | TRBV5-4 | TGTGCCAGCAGTAAACCCCCTTTGGGGACTAGTATCAGCGAGCAGTTCTTC | CASSKPPLGTSISEQFF
- | TRBJ1-1 | - | TRBV3-1/TRBV3-2 | TGTGCCAGCAGCCCGAGGTTTTACGGGGGTCCGAACACTGAAGCTTTCTTT | CASSPRFYGGPNTEAFF
TRBD1 | TRBJ2-1 | - | TRBV24-1 | TGTGCCACGACAGGGGGCTACAATGAGCAGTTCTTC | CATTGGYNEQFF
TRBD1 | TRBJ2-7 | - | TRBV27 | TGTGCCAGCAGCCCAAGAGCGGGGACAGGGCCCTACGAGCAGTACTTC | CASSPRAGTGPYEQYF
TRBD1 | TRBJ2-1 | - | TRBV10-1 | TGCGCCAGCAGCCCGGGACAGGCCTACAATGAGCAGTTCTTC | CASSPGQAYNEQFF
- | TRBJ1-5 | - | TRBV6-5 | TGTGCCAGCAGCCCCCGCGGCAGACCCAACCAGCCCCAGCATTTT | CASSPRGRPNQPQHF
- | TRBJ1-6 | - | TRBV5-1 | TGCGCCAGCAGCTTGGCCTTGGGGCAGACCTATTCACCCCTCCACTTT | CASSLALGQTYSPLHF
- | TRBJ2-5 | - | TRBV3-1/TRBV3-2 | TGTGCCAGCAGCCAAGAAGCCAGGCGAGAGACCCAGTACTTC | CASSQEARRETQYF
- | TRBJ1-3 | - | TRBV19 | TGTGCCAGCTCCCCAAACAGGGCCCCCGGAAACACCATATATTTT | CASSPNRAPGNTIYF
TRBD2 | TRBJ2-1 | - | TRBV4-2 | TGTGCCAGCAGCCTTCGGGGCGGGGGGAGCTCCTACAATGAGCAGTTCTTC | CASSLRGGGSSYNEQFF
TRBD1 | TRBJ1-4 | - | TRBV7-9 | TGTGCCAGCAGCTTAGGGGACAGGGCTAGTGAAAAACTGTTTTTT | CASSLGDRASEKLFF
TRBD1 | TRBJ2-7 | - | TRBV6-5 | TGTGCCAGCTCTCCGGGACAGGGTCTATGGGAGCAGTACTTC | CASSPGQGLWEQYF
TRBD1 | TRBJ1-5 | - | TRBV19 | TGTGCCAGTAGGACGTCGGGACAGGGAAATCAGCCCCAGCATTTT | CASRTSGQGNQPQHF